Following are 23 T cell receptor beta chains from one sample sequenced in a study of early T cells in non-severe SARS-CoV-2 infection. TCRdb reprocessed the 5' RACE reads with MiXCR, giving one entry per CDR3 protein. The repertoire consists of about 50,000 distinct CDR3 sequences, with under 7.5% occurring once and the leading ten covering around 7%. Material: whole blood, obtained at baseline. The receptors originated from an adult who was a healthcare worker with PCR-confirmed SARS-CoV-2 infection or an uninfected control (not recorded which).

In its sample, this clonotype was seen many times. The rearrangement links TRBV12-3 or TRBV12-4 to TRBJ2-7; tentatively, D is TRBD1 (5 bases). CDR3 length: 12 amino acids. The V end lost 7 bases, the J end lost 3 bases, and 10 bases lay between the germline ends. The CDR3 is CASTRTNYEQYF. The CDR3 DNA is TGTGCCAGCACCCGGACAAACTACGAGCAGTACTTC.

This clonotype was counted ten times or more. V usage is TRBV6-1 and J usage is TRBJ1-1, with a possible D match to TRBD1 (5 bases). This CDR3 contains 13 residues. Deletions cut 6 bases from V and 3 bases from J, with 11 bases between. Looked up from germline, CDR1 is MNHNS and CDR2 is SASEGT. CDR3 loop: CASSRVYDTEAFF. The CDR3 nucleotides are TGTGCCAGCAGCAGGGTGTACGACACTGAAGCTTTCTTT.

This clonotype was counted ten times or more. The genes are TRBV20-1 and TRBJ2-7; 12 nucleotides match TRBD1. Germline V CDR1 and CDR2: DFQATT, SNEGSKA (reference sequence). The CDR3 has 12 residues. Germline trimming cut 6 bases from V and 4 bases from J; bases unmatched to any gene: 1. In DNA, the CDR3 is TGCAGTGCGGGACAGGGGGCGTACGAGCAGTACTTC. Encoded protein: CSAGQGAYEQYF.

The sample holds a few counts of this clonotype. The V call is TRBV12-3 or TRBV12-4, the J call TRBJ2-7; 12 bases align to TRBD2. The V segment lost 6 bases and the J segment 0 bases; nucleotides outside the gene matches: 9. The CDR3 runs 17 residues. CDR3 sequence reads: CASSPGLAGTASYEQYF. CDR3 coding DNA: TGTGCCAGCAGCCCTGGACTAGCGGGAACCGCCTCCTACGAGCAGTACTTC.

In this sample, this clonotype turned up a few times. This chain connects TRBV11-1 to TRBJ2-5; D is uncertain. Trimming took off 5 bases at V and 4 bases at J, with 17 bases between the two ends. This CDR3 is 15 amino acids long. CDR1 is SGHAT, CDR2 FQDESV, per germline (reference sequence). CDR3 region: CASSHRVGAVETQYF. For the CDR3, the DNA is TGTGCCAGCAGCCATCGGGTCGGAGCCGTAGAGACCCAGTACTTC.

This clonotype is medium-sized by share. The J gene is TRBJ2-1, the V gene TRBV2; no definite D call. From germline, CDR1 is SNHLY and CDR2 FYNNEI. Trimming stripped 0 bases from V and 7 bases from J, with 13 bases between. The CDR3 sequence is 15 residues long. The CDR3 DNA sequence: TGTGCCAGCAGTGAAGCCCCCAGGAAGTCTAATGAGCAGTTCTTC. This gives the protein CASSEAPRKSNEQFF.

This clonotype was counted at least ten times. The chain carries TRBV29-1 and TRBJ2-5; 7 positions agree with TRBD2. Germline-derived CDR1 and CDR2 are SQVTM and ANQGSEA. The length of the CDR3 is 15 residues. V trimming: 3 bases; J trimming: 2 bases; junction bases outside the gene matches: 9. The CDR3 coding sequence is TGCAGCGTTGATGGGGCTAGCGGCCAACAAGAGACCCAGTACTTC. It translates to CSVDGASGQQETQYF.

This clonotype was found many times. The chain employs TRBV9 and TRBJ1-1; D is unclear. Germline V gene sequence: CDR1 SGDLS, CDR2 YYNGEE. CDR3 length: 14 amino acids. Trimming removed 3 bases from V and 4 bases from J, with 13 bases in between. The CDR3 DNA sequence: TGTGCCAGCAGCGCCGCAAGGGTACGCACTGAAGCTTTCTTT. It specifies CASSAARVRTEAFF.

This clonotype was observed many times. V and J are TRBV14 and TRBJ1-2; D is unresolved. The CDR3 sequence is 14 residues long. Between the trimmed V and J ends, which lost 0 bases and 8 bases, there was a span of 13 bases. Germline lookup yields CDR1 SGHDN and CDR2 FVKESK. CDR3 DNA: TGTGCCAGCAGCCAAGATCGAATCTCCCGGGGCTACACCTTC. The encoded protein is CASSQDRISRGYTF.

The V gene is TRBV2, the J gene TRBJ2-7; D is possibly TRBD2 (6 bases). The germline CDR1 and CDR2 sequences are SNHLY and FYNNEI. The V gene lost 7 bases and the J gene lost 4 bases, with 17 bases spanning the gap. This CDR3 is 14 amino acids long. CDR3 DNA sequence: TGTGCCAGCAACTTCGGGGGAGAGAGGTACGAGCAGTACTTC. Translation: CASNFGGERYEQYF.

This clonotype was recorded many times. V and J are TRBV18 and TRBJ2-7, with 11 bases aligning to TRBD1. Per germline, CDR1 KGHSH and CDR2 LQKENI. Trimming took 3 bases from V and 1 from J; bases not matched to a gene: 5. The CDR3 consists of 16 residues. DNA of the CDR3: TGTGCCAGCTCACCGTTCGGGACAGGGGGTTCCTACGAGCAGTACTTC. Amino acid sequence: CASSPFGTGGSYEQYF.

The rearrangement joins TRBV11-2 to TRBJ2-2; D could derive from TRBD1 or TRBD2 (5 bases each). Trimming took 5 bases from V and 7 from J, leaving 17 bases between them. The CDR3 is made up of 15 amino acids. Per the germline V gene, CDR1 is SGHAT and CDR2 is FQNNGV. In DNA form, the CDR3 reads TGTGCCAGCAGCCCCCAGGGCCACGGGAACGGGGAGCTGTTTTTT. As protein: CASSPQGHGNGELFF.

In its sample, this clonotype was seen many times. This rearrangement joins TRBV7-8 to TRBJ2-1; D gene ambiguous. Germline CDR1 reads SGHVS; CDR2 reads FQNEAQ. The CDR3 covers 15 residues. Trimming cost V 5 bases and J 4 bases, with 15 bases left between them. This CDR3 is CASSPEVWAYNEQFF. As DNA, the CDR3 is TGTGCCAGCAGCCCAGAGGTGTGGGCTTACAATGAGCAGTTCTTC. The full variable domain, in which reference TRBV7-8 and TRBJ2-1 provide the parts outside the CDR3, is GAGVSQSPRYKVAKRGQDVALRCDPISGHVSLFWYQQALGQGPEFLTYFQNEAQLDKSGLPSDRFFAERPEGSVSTLKIQRTQQEDSAVYLCASSPEVWAYNEQFFGPGTRLTVL.

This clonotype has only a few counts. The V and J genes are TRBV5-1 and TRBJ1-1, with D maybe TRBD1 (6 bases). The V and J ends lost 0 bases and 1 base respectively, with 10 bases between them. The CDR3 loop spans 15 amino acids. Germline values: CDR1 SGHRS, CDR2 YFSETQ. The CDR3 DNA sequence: TGCGCCAGCAGCTTGGTATCGGGGGCGAACACTGAAGCTTTCTTT. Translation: CASSLVSGANTEAFF.

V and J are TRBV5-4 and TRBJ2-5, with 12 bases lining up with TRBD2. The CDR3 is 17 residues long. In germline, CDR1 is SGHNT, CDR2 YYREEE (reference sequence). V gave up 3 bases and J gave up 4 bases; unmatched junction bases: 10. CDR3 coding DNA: TGTGCCAGCAGCTCGAACCTAGCGGGAGGGCGAGGAGAGACCCAGTACTTC. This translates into CASSSNLAGGRGETQYF.

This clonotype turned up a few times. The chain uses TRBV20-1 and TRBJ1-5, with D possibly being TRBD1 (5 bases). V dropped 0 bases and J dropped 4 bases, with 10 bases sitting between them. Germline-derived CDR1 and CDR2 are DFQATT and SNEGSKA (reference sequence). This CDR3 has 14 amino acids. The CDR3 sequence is CSARDGTGNQPQHF. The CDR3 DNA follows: TGCAGTGCTAGAGATGGGACGGGAAATCAGCCCCAGCATTTT.

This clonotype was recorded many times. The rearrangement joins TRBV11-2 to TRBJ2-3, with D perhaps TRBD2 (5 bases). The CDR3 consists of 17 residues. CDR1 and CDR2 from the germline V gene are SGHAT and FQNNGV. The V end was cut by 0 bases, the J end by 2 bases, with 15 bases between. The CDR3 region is CASSLDRSGPNTDTQYF. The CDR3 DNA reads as TGTGCCAGCAGCTTAGATAGAAGCGGACCAAACACAGATACGCAGTATTTT.

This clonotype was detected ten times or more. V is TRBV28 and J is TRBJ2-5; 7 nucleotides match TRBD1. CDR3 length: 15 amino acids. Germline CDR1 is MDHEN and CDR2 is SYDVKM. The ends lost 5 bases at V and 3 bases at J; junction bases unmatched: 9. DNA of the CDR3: TGTGCCAGCAGTCGCCCCGGGACAGCTAAAGAGACCCAGTACTTC. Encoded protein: CASSRPGTAKETQYF. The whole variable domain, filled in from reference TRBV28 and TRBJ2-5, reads DVKVTQSSRYLVKRTGEKVFLECVQDMDHENMFWYRQDPGLGLRLIYFSYDVKMKEKGDIPEGYSVSREKKERFSLILESASTNQTSMYLCASSRPGTAKETQYFGPGTRLLVL.

CDR3 in DNA: TGTGCCACCGGTAGGGGGGACGGCAATCAGCCCCAGCATTTT. This codes for CATGRGDGNQPQHF. The V call is TRBV28, the J call TRBJ1-5, with a tentative D call TRBD1 (6 bases). Per germline, CDR1 MDHEN and CDR2 SYDVKM. The CDR3 is 14 amino acids. V was clipped by 10 bases and J by 2 bases, with 15 bases between them. Complete variable domain (other parts from reference TRBV28 and TRBJ1-5): DVKVTQSSRYLVKRTGEKVFLECVQDMDHENMFWYRQDPGLGLRLIYFSYDVKMKEKGDIPEGYSVSREKKERFSLILESASTNQTSMYLCATGRGDGNQPQHFGDGTRLSIL.

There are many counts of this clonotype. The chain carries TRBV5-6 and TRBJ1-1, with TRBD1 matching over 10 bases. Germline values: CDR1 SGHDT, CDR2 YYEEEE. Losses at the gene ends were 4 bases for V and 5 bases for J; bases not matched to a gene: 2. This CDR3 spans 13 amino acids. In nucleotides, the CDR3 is TGTGCCAGCAGCGACAGGGGGCAAACTGAAGCTTTCTTT. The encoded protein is CASSDRGQTEAFF.

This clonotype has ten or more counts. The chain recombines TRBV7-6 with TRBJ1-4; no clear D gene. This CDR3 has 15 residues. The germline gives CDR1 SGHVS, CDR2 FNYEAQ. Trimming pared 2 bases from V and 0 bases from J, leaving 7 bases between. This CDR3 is CASSLTRATNEKLFF. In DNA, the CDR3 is TGTGCCAGCAGCTTAACCCGTGCAACTAATGAAAAACTGTTTTTT.

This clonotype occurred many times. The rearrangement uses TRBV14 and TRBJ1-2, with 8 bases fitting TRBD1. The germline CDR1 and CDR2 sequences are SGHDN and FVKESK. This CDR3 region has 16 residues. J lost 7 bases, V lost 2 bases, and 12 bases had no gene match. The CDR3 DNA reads TGTGCCAGCAGCCAATCAACCGGGACAGGTTTTGGTGGCTACACCTTC. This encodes CASSQSTGTGFGGYTF.

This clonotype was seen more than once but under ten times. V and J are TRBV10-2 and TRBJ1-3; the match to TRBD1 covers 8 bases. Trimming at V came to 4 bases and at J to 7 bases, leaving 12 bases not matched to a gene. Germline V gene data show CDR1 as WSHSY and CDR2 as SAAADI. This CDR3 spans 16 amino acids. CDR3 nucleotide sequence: TGCGCCAGCAGTGCCCGTGTGAGGGACAGGAGTAACACCATATATTTT. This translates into CASSARVRDRSNTIYF.